This TCR beta chain came from a study of shared clonotypes between healthy human individuals (dated by TCRdb to the early 2020s). Some background on the complete study: A couple of women and three men aged 18 to 49 years were included in the cohort. Per donor, three plates each were used for CD4 naive and CD4 memory, two for CD8 naive, and one for CD8 memory. The study deeply sequenced blood TCR repertoires of about 5 healthy adults to estimate repertoire size and the extent of clonotype sharing between individuals. Libraries were prepared and TCR repertoires were sequenced by different laboratories using diverse techniques, in order to increase sequencing depth and limit assay-specific biases. Each donor's leukapheresis produced roughly between roughly 0.85 and 10 billion PBMCs.

Using the deep immunoSEQ assay, TCR CDR3 regions were amplified from genomic DNA by multiplex PCR. Extracted genomic DNA from each cell subset was spread evenly across all wells of several immunoSEQ 96-well plates, with each plate serving as a replicate. For sorted subsets, roughly 200 ng of genomic DNA, equivalent to roughly 33,000 T cell genomes, went into each replicate PCR. The purified libraries were quantified using a Qubit 3.0 fluorometer, sized with a Bioanalyzer 2100, and then quantified again using the KAPA Library Quantification kit. A separate single-read 150-cycle Illumina NextSeq 550 flow cell was used to sequence each immunoSEQ 96-well plate. In the source study's methods: Because only junctional sequences without quality scores were contained in the immunoSEQ output, filtering matching that applied to full-length reads could not be performed. Sequences were annotated with PyIR, a Python wrapper for IgBLAST v1.9, using IMGT germline references to assign V/J genes and CDR3. Reads were filtered out if the reads had weak V/J assignments (E-value above 1e-6), no CDR3, stop codons, out-of-frame junctions, or ambiguous translated residues. V3J clonotypes were defined as sequences sharing the same inferred V gene, J gene, and CDR3 amino acid sequence. To compute the percentage overlap between repertoires, the number of shared unique clonotypes was divided by the size of the smaller repertoire. Three approaches were used to assess repertoire richness: RTK rarefaction, the Chao1 estimator, and Recon v2.1 estimates of unobserved clonotypes. OLGA was used to compute generation probabilities for all TCRbeta clonotypes that the gDNA method yielded from a few donors. The immuneACCESS repertoire file appears here via TCRdb, limited to in-frame rearrangements. These files lack a portion of the clones; in checked studies, under half of the deficit traces to unresolved V genes, and the cause of the others is not known. V, J and clone size are taken as reported in that table, and D and trimming were inferred from the DNA itself. The table for this sample lists some 2.1 million clones; over 85% of them were counted only once. Under 2% of the sample is held by the ten biggest clonotypes.

The research as a whole found: The genetic and exposure-history diversity represented was limited by the small number of donors. Sharing across four donors was observed for about 4.8% of naive CD4, 3% to 4% of naive CD8, about 2.3% of memory CD4, and about 0.38% of memory CD8 clonotypes. Clonotypes shared by all four sorted-subset donors showed higher generation probabilities than non-shared clonotypes. Even with the large sequencing depth, rarefaction of the sorted-subset datasets indicated that sequencing was incomplete. Estimated clonotype richness was generally larger for naive than for memory subsets. Pairwise subsampling indicated that sequencing depth was expected to affect the degree of clonotype sharing among donors. Only blood was sampled, and tissue TCR repertoires likely differ from those in blood.

As for this clone: Its antigen is unknown. Within one base of it there is no much larger clone, and no base qualities were kept.

According to the germline V gene, CDR1 reads SGHAT and CDR2 reads FQNNGV. V trim: 1 base; J trim: 7 bases; unmatched bases: 7. The CDR3 spans 16 residues, from the cysteine through the phenylalanine. Left in the record is the CDR3 DNA by itself, 48 bases read in frame from the first base. CD8 naive samples were obtained by positive selection for CCR7 among CD45RO-negative cells, yielding a CD45RA+CCR7+ population from which TemRA cells were excluded. Healthy HIV-negative adults with no recently reported acute infections or vaccinations were included as donors. All donors were Caucasian adults living in Nashville, Tennessee, USA. Blood was obtained by leukapheresis, after which PBMCs were separated by Ficoll-Histopaque density gradient centrifugation and cryopreserved in liquid nitrogen vapor phase. Purity and quantity of every magnetically sorted T cell population were checked by analytical flow cytometry. From each sorted fraction, genomic DNA was isolated and quantified by UV absorbance on a Nanodrop 2000c.

The clonotype originates from a man aged 18 to 29 in good health. Some clones in this sample may be carry-over from other donors' samples. The rearranged segments are TRBV11-2 and TRBJ2-2; 9 bases in between match TRBD2. The sample was naive CD8+ T cells from PBMCs. The label giving this sample's cell subset or site can be read as: CD45RA+CCR7+. The CDR3: CASSLALAGGSGELFF. In nucleotide form, the sequence is TGTGCCAGCAGCTTAGCACTAGCGGGTGGGAGCGGGGAGCTGTTTTTT. When the CDR3 is completed using the reference TRBV11-2 and TRBJ2-2 genes on either side, the full variable domain is EAGVAQSPRYKIIEKRQSVAFWCNPISGHATLYWYQQILGQGPKLLIQFQNNGVVDDSQLPKDRFSAERLKGVDSTLKIQPAKLEDSAVYLCASSLALAGGSGELFFGEGSRLTVL.